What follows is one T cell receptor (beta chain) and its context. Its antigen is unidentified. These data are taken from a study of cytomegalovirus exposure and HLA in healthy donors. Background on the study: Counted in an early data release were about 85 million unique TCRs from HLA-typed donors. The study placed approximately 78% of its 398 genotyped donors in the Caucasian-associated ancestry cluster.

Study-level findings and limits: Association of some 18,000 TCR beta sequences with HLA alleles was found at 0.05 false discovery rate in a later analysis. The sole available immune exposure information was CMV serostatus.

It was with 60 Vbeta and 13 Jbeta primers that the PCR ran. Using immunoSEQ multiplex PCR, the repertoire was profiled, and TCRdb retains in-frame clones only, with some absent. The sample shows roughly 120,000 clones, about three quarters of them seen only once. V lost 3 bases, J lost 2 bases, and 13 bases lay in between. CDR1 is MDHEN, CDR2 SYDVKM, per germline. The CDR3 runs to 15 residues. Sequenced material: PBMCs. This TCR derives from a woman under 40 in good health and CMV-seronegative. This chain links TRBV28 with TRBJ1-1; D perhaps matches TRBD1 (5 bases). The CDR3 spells CASSLGPPKNTEAFF. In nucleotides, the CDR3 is TGTGCCAGCAGTTTGGGGCCCCCCAAAAACACTGAAGCTTTCTTT.